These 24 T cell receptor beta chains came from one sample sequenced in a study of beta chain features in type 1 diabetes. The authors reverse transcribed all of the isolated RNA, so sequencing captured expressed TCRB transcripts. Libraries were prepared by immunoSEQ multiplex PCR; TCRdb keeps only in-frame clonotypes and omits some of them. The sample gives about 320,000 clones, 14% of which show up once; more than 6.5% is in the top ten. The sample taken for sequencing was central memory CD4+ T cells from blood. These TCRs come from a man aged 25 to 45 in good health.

Here the CDR3 reads CASSKGPGNTIYF. The CDR3 DNA follows: TGTGCCAGTAGTAAAGGTCCTGGAAACACCATATATTTT. This chain connects TRBV19 to TRBJ1-3; D gene unclear. Germline assignment: CDR1 LNHDA and CDR2 SQIVND (reference sequence). The CDR3 contains 13 residues. Between the trimmed V and J ends, which lost 4 bases and 2 bases, there was a span of 6 bases.

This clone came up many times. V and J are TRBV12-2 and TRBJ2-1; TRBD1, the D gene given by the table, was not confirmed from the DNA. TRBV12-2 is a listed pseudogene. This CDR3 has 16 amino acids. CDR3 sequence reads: CASRRRRGRRSDEQFF. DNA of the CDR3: TGTGCAAGTCGCCGCCGAAGGGGGCGGCGGTCCGATGAGCAGTTCTTC.

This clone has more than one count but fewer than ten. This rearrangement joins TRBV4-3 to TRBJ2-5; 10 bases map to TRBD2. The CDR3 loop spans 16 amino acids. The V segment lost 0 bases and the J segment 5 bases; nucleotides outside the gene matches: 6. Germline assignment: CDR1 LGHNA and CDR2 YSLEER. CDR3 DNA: TGCGCCAGCAGCCAAGAACCTAGCGGGGGTGGGGAGACCCAGTACTTC. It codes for CASSQEPSGGGETQYF.

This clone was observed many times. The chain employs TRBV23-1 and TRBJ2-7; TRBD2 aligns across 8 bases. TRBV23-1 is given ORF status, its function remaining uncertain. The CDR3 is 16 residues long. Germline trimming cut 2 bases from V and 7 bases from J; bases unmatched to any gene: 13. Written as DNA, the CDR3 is TGCGCCAGCAGTCAACGGGAGGGCCGACGGCGGGGTGAGCAGTACGTC. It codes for CASSQREGRRRGEQYV.

The CDR3 DNA reads TGTGCCAGCAGAGGTTCCAGCTACGAGCAGTACTTC. This encodes CASRGSSYEQYF. This chain links TRBV7-8 with TRBJ2-7; no definite D call. This CDR3 comprises 12 residues. The germline CDR1 and CDR2 sequences are SGHVS and FQNEAQ. Trimming took 6 bases from V and 3 from J, leaving 9 bases between them.

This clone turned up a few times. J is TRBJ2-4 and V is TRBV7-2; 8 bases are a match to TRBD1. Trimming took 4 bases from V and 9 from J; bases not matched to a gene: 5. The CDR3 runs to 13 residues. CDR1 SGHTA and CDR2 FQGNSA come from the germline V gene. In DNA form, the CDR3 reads TGTGCCAGCAGCTCAGGGGGCTGGAGCATTCAGTACTTC. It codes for CASSSGGWSIQYF.

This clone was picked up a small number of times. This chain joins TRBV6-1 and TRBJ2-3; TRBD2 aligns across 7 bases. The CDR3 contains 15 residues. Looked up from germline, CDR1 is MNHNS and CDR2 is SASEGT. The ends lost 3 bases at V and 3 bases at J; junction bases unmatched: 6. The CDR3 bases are TGTGCCAGCAGTGATTATGGCGGGAGTACAGATACGCAGTATTTT. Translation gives CASSDYGGSTDTQYF.

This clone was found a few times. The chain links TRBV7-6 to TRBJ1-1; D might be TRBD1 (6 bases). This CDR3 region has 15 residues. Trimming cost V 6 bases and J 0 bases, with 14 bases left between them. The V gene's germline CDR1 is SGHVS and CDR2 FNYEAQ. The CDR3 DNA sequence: TGTGCCAGCAGTTCGTTGGGGGCCTTGAACACTGAAGCTTTCTTT. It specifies CASSSLGALNTEAFF.

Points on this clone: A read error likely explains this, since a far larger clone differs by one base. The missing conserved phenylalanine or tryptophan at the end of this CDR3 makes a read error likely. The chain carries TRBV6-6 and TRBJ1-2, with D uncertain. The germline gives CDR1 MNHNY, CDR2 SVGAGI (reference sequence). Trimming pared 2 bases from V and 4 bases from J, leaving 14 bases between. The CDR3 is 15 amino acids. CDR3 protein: CASSYPPDGLYGYTL. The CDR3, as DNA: TGTGCCAGCAGTTACCCACCCGACGGGCTCTATGGCTACACCTTG.

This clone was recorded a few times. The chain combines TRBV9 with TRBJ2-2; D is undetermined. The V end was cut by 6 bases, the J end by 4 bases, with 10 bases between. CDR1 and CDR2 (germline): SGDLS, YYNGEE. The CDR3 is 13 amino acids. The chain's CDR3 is CASKIGVTGELFF. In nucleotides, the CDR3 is TGTGCCAGCAAAATAGGAGTCACCGGGGAGCTGTTTTTT.

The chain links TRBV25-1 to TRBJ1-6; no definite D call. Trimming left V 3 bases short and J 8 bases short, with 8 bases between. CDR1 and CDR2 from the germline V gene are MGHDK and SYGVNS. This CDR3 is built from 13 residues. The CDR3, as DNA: TGTGCCAGCAGTGATCTTTGGGATTCACCCCTCCACTTT. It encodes CASSDLWDSPLHF.

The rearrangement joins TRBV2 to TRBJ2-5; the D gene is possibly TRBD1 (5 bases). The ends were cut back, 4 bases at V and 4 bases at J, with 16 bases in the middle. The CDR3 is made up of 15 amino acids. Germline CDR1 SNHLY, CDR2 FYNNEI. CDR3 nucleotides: TGTGCCAGCAGTGTAGTAGTAGGGGTCGGAGAGACCCAGTACTTC. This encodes CASSVVVGVGETQYF.

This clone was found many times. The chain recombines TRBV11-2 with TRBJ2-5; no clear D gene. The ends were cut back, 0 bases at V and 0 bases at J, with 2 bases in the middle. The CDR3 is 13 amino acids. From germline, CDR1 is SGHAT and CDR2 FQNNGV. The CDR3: CASSLDHQETQYF. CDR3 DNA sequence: TGTGCCAGCAGCTTAGACCACCAAGAGACCCAGTACTTC.

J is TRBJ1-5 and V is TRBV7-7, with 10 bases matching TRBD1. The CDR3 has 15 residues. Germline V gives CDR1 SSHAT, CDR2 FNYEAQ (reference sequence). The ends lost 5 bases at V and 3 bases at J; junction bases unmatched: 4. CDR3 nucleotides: TGTGCCAGCAGCCCCGGGACAGGGGACAATCAGCCCCAGCATTTT. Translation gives CASSPGTGDNQPQHF.

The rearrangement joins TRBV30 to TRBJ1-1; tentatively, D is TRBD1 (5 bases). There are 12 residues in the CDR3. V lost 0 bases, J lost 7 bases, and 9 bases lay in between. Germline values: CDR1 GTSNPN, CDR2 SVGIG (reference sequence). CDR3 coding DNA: TGTGCCTGGAGTGTGTCGGGGGTTGAAGCTTTCTTT. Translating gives CAWSVSGVEAFF.

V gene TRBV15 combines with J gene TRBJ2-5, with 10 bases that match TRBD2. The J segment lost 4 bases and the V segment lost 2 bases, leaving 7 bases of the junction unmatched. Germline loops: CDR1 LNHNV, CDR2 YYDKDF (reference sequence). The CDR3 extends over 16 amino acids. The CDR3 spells CATSRPEREGRETQYF. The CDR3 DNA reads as TGTGCCACCAGCAGACCCGAGCGGGAGGGCCGAGAGACCCAGTACTTC.

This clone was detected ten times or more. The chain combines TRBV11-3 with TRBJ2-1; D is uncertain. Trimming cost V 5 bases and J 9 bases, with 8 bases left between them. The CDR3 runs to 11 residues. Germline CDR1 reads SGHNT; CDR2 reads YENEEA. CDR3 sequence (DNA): TGTGCCAGCAGCCTATCGGGTGAGCAGTTCTTC. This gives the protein CASSLSGEQFF.

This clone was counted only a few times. The CDR3 DNA reads as TGTGCCAGCAGCTTAAATGGGGGGCAGGATGGCTACACCTTC. Protein product: CASSLNGGQDGYTF. This chain connects TRBV7-2 to TRBJ1-2, with D perhaps matching TRBD1 (6 bases). Trimming removed 2 bases from V and 6 bases from J, with 13 bases in between. Germline V CDR1 and CDR2: SGHTA, FQGNSA. The CDR3 loop spans 14 amino acids.

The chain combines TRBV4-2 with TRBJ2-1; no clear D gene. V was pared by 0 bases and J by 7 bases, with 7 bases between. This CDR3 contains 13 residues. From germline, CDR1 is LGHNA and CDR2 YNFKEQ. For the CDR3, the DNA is TGTGCCAGCAGCCAAGATCTATGGAATGAGCAGTTCTTC. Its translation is CASSQDLWNEQFF.

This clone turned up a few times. This CDR3 reads CASSLGQPYEQYV. The CDR3 DNA reads as TGTGCCAGCAGCTTAGGACAGCCCTACGAGCAGTACGTC. This chain uses TRBV11-3 with TRBJ2-7; possibly TRBD1 for D (5 bases). The CDR3 runs 13 residues. V was clipped by 1 base and J by 2 bases, with 6 bases between them. CDR1 SGHNT and CDR2 YENEEA come from the germline V gene.

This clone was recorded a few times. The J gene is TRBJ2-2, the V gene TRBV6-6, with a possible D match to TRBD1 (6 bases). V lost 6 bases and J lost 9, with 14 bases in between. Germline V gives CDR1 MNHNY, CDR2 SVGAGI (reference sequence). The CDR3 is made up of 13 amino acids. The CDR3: CASSTKGVRELFF. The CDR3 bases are TGTGCCAGCAGCACAAAGGGGGTTAGGGAGCTGTTTTTT.

CDR3 in DNA: TGCGCCAGCAGCCAAGATTTTGGCAGGGGATATGTTTTCTTT. Translating it yields CASSQDFGRGYVFF. The chain carries TRBV4-1 and TRBJ1-1; D possibly corresponds to TRBD1 (6 bases). The CDR3 has 14 residues. Trimming took off 0 bases at V and 13 bases at J, with 18 bases between the two ends. Germline V gene lookup returns CDR1 MGHRA and CDR2 YSYEKL.

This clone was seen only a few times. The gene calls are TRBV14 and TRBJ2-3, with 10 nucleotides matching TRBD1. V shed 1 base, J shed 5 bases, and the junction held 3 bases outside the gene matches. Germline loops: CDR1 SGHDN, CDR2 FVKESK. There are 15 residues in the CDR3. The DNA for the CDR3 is TGTGCCAGCAGCCAAGGGGGACAGGGGCAAGATACGCAGTATTTT. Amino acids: CASSQGGQGQDTQYF.

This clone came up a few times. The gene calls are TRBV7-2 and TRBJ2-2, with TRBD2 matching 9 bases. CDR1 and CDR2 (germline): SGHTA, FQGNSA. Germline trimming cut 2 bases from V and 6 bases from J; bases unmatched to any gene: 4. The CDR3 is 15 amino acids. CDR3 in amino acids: CASSLRTSAAGELFF. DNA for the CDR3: TGTGCCAGCAGCTTACGGACTAGCGCAGCCGGGGAGCTGTTTTTT.